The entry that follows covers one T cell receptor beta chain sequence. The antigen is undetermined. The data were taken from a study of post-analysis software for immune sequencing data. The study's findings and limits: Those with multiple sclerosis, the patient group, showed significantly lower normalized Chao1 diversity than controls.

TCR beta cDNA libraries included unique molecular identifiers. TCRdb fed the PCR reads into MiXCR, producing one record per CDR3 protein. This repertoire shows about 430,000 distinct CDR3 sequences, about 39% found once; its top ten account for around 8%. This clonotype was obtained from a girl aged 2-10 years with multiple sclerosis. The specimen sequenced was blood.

The CDR3 loop reads CASSRSLRGSTDTQYF. CDR3 DNA sequence: TGTGCCAGCAGTCGCTCCCTCAGGGGTAGCACAGATACGCAGTATTTT. The chain is built from TRBV7-9 and TRBJ2-3; tentatively, D is TRBD1 (6 bases). CDR3 length: 16 amino acids. Germline lookup yields CDR1 SEHNR and CDR2 FQNEAQ (reference sequence). The V end lost 6 bases, the J end lost 0 bases, and 16 bases lay between the germline ends.